This T cell receptor (beta chain) came from a study of T cell responses to AZD1222 COVID-19 vaccine. The repertoire was sequenced with immunoSEQ multiplex PCR; TCRdb's copy has only in-frame clones and lacks some. The sample shows 150,000 to 200,000 clones, 92% of them seen only once. Germline V gene lookup returns CDR1 SGHDN and CDR2 FVKESK. This CDR3 has 20 residues. V shed 0 bases, J shed 5 bases, and the junction held 15 bases outside the gene matches. This specimen consisted of peripheral blood, obtained 28 days after the second AZD1222 dose. This chain joins TRBV14 and TRBJ2-5, with 13 bases identical to TRBD2. The receptor comes from an adult who received the AZD1222 COVID-19 vaccine. CDR3: CASSQDLGLAGLFVGETQYF. The CDR3 DNA is TGTGCCAGCAGCCAAGATCTGGGACTAGCGGGGTTATTCGTGGGGGAGACCCAGTACTTC.